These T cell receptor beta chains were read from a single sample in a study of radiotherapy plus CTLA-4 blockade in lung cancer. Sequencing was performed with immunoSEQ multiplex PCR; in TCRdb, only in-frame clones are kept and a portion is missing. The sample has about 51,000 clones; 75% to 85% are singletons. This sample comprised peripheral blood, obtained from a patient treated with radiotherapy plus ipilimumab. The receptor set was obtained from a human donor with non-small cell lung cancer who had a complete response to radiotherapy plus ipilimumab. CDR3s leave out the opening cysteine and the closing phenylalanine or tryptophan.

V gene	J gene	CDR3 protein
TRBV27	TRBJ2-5	ASTEQGAGLETQY
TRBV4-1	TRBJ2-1	ASSQDAGVGNEQF
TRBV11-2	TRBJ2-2	ASSLEQVNTGELF
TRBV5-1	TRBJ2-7	ASSVTGLLYEQY
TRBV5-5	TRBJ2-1	ASSYSGRAYNEQF
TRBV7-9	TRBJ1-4	ASSYAGSNEKLF
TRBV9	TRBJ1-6	ASSVGYPPLH
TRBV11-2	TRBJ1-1	ASSLDVGRRTEAF
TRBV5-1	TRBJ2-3	ASSLQGGDTQY
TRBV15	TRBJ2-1	ATSRGTGNNEQF
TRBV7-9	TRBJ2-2	ASSFKRTGELF
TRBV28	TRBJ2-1	ASSPGGGNEQF
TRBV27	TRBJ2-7	ASSRQGGEQY
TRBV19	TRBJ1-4	ASRPRDRINEKLF
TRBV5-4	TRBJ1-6	ASSSSRTGTLAPLH
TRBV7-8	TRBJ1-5	ASSLELQNNQPQH
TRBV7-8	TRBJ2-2	ASSLFSGTGVYGELF
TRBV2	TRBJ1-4	ASTQGTGRNEKLF
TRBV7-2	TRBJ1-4	ASSLEGAQGKLF
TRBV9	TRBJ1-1	ASSVSGTMNTEAF
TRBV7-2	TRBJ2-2	ASSARLAGGANTGELF
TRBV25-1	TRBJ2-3	ASTTLAGGSGAQY
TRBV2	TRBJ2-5	ASSGTSGGQETQY
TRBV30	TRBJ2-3	AWSGLAATATQY
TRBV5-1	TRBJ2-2	ASSLSSGRAGELF
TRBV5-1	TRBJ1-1	ASSLSAANTEAF
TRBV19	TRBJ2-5	ASSSTTSGSGETQY
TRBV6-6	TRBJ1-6	ASSYPRRNANSPLH
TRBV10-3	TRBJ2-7	AVQGSSEQY
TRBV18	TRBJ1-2	ASSPQDRGPYGYT
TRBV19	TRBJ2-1	ASSLWGLAGGNEQF
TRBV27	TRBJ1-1	ASSYGDRATEAF
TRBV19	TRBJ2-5	ASRDRLDGETQY
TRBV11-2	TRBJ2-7	ASSPERWGEYTYEQY
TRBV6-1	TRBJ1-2	ASSANSFYGYT
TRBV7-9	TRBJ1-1	ASSSKETENTEAF
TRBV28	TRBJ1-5	ASSLLADSNQPQH
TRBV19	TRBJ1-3	ATRTVSGNTIY
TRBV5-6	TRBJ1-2	ASRWTGQGNYGYT
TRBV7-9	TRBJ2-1	ASSLEPGLDNEQF
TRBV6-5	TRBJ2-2	ASSTGLAGSGELF
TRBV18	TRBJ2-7	ASSPPDRAGEQY
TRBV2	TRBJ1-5	ASSAWGDDQPQH
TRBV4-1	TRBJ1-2	ASSQGLPGGYT
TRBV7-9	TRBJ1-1	ASSHLEGGGEAF
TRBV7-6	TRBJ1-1	ASSPGGLNTEAF
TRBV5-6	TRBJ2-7	ASSLVGQGIHEQY